The 16 T cell receptor beta chains reported below all come from one sample, sequenced in a study of identical twins. TCRdb itself ran the 5' RACE reads through MiXCR, one entry per CDR3 protein. The sample consists of about 190,000 distinct CDR3 sequences, approximately 15% of them appearing once. The same sample was also used in a study of T cells expressing NK-cell markers.

The source material was CD8+ T cells sorted from blood. These receptors came from a woman aged 18-35 years in good health.

This clonotype was found a few times. The chain combines TRBV12-3 or TRBV12-4 with TRBJ1-2; 11 bases are a match to TRBD1. CDR3 size: 15 residues. Unmatched junction bases numbered 7, after V lost 6 bases and J lost 4 bases. The CDR3 is CASSSGTGGLYGYTF. CDR3 bases: TGTGCCAGCAGCTCCGGGACAGGGGGGCTCTATGGCTACACCTTC.

This clonotype was picked up many times. The gene calls are TRBV14 and TRBJ1-1; D not certain. Germline CDR1 and CDR2: SGHDN and FVKESK. This CDR3 is 14 amino acids long. V was shortened by 2 bases and J by 1 base, with 8 bases between the two germline ends. CDR3 in amino acids: CASSQYGPNTEAFF. The CDR3 bases are TGTGCCAGCAGCCAATACGGGCCGAACACTGAAGCTTTCTTT.

This clonotype has more than one count but fewer than ten. This chain joins TRBV4-2 and TRBJ2-7, with 9 bases matching TRBD1. Per the germline V gene, CDR1 is LGHNA and CDR2 is YNFKEQ. The CDR3 totals 16 residues. V shed 0 bases, J shed 1 base, and the junction held 4 bases outside the gene matches. The CDR3 protein is CASSQDPGTGSYEQYF. DNA for the CDR3: TGTGCCAGCAGCCAAGATCCCGGGACAGGGTCCTACGAGCAGTACTTC.

J is TRBJ1-4 and V is TRBV7-9; 7 nucleotides agree with TRBD1. With V trimmed by 4 bases and J by 7 bases, 6 bases remained unmatched. The CDR3 is made up of 14 amino acids. From germline, CDR1 is SEHNR and CDR2 FQNEAQ (reference sequence). CDR3 amino acids: CASSSTGSVEKLFF. CDR3 bases: TGTGCCAGCAGCTCGACAGGGTCAGTTGAAAAACTGTTTTTT. Full variable domain (outside the CDR3, taken from reference TRBV7-9 and TRBJ1-4): DTGVSQNPRHKITKRGQNVTFRCDPISEHNRLYWYRQTLGQGPEFLTYFQNEAQLEKSRLLSDRFSAERPKGSFSTLEIQRTEQGDSAMYLCASSSTGSVEKLFFGSGTQLSVL.

This clonotype was seen a handful of times. The chain combines TRBV20-1 with TRBJ1-1; 7 nucleotides line up with TRBD1. J gave up 5 bases and V 4 bases, and 13 bases lay outside the gene matches. The CDR3 spans 15 residues. Germline V gives CDR1 DFQATT, CDR2 SNEGSKA (reference sequence). The CDR3 loop reads CSAIENRGLRTEAFF. CDR3 nucleotide sequence: TGCAGTGCTATTGAAAATAGGGGGCTGAGGACTGAAGCTTTCTTT.

This clonotype occurred a few times. The rearrangement uses TRBV27 and TRBJ2-7, with a weak D call TRBD1 (5 bases). Per germline, CDR1 MNHEY and CDR2 SMNVEV (reference sequence). The V gene lost 6 bases and the J gene lost 4 bases, with 13 bases spanning the gap. The CDR3 has 13 amino acids. The CDR3 nucleotides read TGTGCCAGCAGCCGAGCTAAGGGGTACGAGCAGTACTTC. Its translation is CASSRAKGYEQYF.

V and J are TRBV21-1 and TRBJ2-1. TRBV21-1 is a known pseudogene. The CDR3 is 14 amino acids. The CDR3 protein is CASSSNDTYNEQFF. The CDR3 bases are TGTGCCAGCAGCAGCAATGATACCTACAATGAGCAGTTCTTC.

This clonotype was seen at least ten times. The chain carries TRBV12-3 or TRBV12-4 and TRBJ1-2; 8 positions agree with TRBD1. The V gene end was trimmed by 6 bases and the J gene end by 4 bases; junction bases not matched to a gene: 4. This CDR3 has 13 residues. The CDR3 DNA reads TGTGCCAGCAGCACGACAGGGGCCTATGGCTACACCTTC. As protein: CASSTTGAYGYTF.

V gene TRBV12-3 or TRBV12-4 combines with J gene TRBJ2-7; TRBD2 might be the D (7 bases). V was cut by 3 bases and J by 5 bases, with 8 bases left in between. CDR3 length equals 12 residues. The CDR3 bases are TGTGCCAGCAGTTTGCGGGGGCACGAGCAGTACTTC. Its translation: CASSLRGHEQYF.

The chain employs TRBV12-3 or TRBV12-4 and TRBJ2-1, with 8 bases identical to TRBD2. CDR3 length: 15 residues. The ends lost 3 bases at V and 7 bases at J; junction bases unmatched: 8. The CDR3 nucleotides read TGTGCCAGCAGTTTCAAGAGTGGCGGGGGGAATGAGCAGTTCTTC. This gives the protein CASSFKSGGGNEQFF.

The chain has TRBV11-1 and TRBJ2-1, with D unresolved. Per the germline V gene, CDR1 is SGHAT and CDR2 is FQDESV (reference sequence). The CDR3 has 19 residues. V shed 3 bases and J shed 0 bases, with 21 bases lying between them. The CDR3 loop reads CASSLPETWQPSSYNEQFF. The CDR3 DNA is TGTGCCAGCAGCTTGCCCGAAACTTGGCAGCCCAGCTCCTACAATGAGCAGTTCTTC.

The CDR3 loop reads CATSRDSRTPGELFF. The CDR3 coding sequence is TGTGCCACCAGCAGAGATTCTCGCACCCCCGGGGAGCTGTTTTTT. The V and J genes are TRBV15 and TRBJ2-2; unclear D gene. The V gene lost 0 bases and the J gene lost 6 bases, with 11 bases spanning the gap. The CDR3 loop spans 15 amino acids. CDR1 and CDR2 from the germline V gene are LNHNV and YYDKDF (reference sequence).

This clonotype turned up a few times. V usage is TRBV4-1 and J usage is TRBJ2-1; TRBD2 aligns across 8 bases. Trimming took 1 base from V and 3 from J; bases not matched to a gene: 5. Per the germline V gene, CDR1 is MGHRA and CDR2 is YSYEKL. The CDR3 is 16 residues long. For the CDR3, the DNA is TGCGCCAGCAGCCAAGTAATAGCGGGGATCTACAATGAGCAGTTCTTC. It yields the protein CASSQVIAGIYNEQFF.

The chain links TRBV19 to TRBJ2-1, with TRBD2 matching over 9 bases. There are 17 residues in the CDR3. In germline, CDR1 is LNHDA, CDR2 SQIVND (reference sequence). Unmatched junction bases numbered 12, after V lost 3 bases and J lost 6 bases. CDR3 in DNA: TGTGCCAGTAGTATGTCTAGCGGGATGCATTTCTCCAATGAGCAGTTCTTC. It encodes CASSMSSGMHFSNEQFF.

This clonotype was observed a few times. The V gene is TRBV11-2, the J gene TRBJ2-7; no firm D call. The V end lost 5 bases, the J end lost 3 bases, and 14 bases lay between the germline ends. CDR1 is SGHAT, CDR2 FQNNGV, per germline. CDR3 size: 14 residues. The CDR3 is CASSQMSQNYEQYF. Here the CDR3 DNA reads TGTGCCAGCAGCCAGATGAGTCAGAACTACGAGCAGTACTTC.

This clonotype was counted only a few times. The V gene is TRBV21-1, the J gene TRBJ2-7; the table's D gene call, TRBD1, was not cross checked with the DNA. TRBV21-1 is a pseudogene. The CDR3 contains 16 residues. The CDR3 DNA sequence: TGTGCCAGCAGCACCCTCCGACAGGGAGAAGCCTACGAGCAGTACTTC. This encodes CASSTLRQGEAYEQYF.